A selection of T cell receptor beta chains follows, all from one sample in a study of T cells in Graves' hyperthyroidism and ophthalmopathy. TCRdb reprocessed the multiplex PCR reads with MiXCR, giving one entry per CDR3 protein. The sample holds 600,000 to 750,000 distinct CDR3 sequences; 17% are singletons and the top ten take 15% to 19%. The specimen was blood. These receptor sequences come from a man aged 50 or older with Graves' hyperthyroidism. Each CDR3 is given with its conserved first and last residue. A D gene is named only where the DNA matches it firmly. Part of the rows lack a size; the others show once, few, many or a class for expanded clones.

v_call,cdr3_length,d_call,clone_size,j_call,cdr3_nt,cdr3_aa
TRBV18,15,TRBD2,few,TRBJ2-7,TGTGCCAGCTCACAGCTAGCGGGAGAGATCTACGAGCAGTACTTC,CASSQLAGEIYEQYF
TRBV7-2,16,NA,many,TRBJ2-7,TGTGCCAGCAGCTTAGGCTATAGCGACAAACCCTACGAGCAGTACTTC,CASSLGYSDKPYEQYF
TRBV29-1,13,NA,few,TRBJ1-2,TGCAGCGTTGAAGCCAGGACGCAAGATGGCTACACCTTC,CSVEARTQDGYTF
TRBV28,15,NA,many,TRBJ2-7,TGTGCCAGCAGTTTTGGGCTAGCGCTCCCTATAGAGCAGTACTTC,CASSFGLALPIEQYF
TRBV11-2,15,NA,few,TRBJ2-1,TGTGCCAGCAGCTTGGATAATAGAGAGTCCAATGAGCAGTTCTTC,CASSLDNRESNEQFF
TRBV20-1,13,TRBD1,few,TRBJ2-7,TGCAGTGCTAGCTTGCGACAGGGCTACGAGCAGTACTTC,CSASLRQGYEQYF
TRBV27,16,TRBD2,many,TRBJ2-7,TGTGCCAGCAGTGTCGGACTAGCGGGAGTTGCGGACGAGCAGTACTTC,CASSVGLAGVADEQYF
TRBV6-1,14,NA,NA,TRBJ2-7,TGTGCCAGCAGCCAAGTCGGGGGCTGGAGCGAGCAGTACTTC,CASSQVGGWSEQYF
TRBV28,17,NA,many,TRBJ1-5,TGTGCCAGCAGTCCCCTGGGCGGGCTTTATAGCAATCAGCCCCAGCATTTT,CASSPLGGLYSNQPQHF
TRBV4-1,16,NA,NA,TRBJ2-1,TGCGCCAGCAGCCAAGATGTAGGGGTGGGGTACAATGAGCAGTTCTTC,CASSQDVGVGYNEQFF
TRBV9,16,NA,few,TRBJ2-1,TGTGCCAGCAGCCCTGAAGACTGGCGGGCCTACAATGAGCAGTTCTTC,CASSPEDWRAYNEQFF
TRBV30,11,NA,many,TRBJ1-1,TGTGCCTGGAGTGTAATGGGATTAGCTTTCTTT,CAWSVMGLAFF
TRBV24-1,15,NA,many,TRBJ1-1,TGTGCCACCAGAGAGAACACAGGGAAGGTGGCTGAAGCTTTCTTT,CATRENTGKVAEAFF
TRBV6-5,18,TRBD2,many,TRBJ2-2,TGTGCCAGCAGTTACTCTGCGGGACTAGGCGCGAACACCGGGGAGCTGTTTTTT,CASSYSAGLGANTGELFF
TRBV7-3,14,NA,many,TRBJ2-7,TGTGCCAGCAGCTTAATGGCAGGAGCCTACGAGCAGTACTTC,CASSLMAGAYEQYF
TRBV10-3,16,TRBD2,NA,TRBJ2-7,TGTGCCACCGGGGGATTAGCGGGACCTACCAACTACGAGCAGTACTTC,CATGGLAGPTNYEQYF
TRBV28,12,TRBD1,many,TRBJ2-7,TGTGCCAGCAGTGGGGACAGGGGTAAGCAGTACTTC,CASSGDRGKQYF
TRBV9,17,TRBD2,NA,TRBJ2-5,TGTGCCAGCAGCGTAGACGGACTAGCGGGAGTGTTGGAGACCCAGTACTTC,CASSVDGLAGVLETQYF
TRBV10-3,16,TRBD1,NA,TRBJ2-4,TGTGCCATCAGTGAGTCGGGACAGGGAGCCAAAAACATTCAGTACTTC,CAISESGQGAKNIQYF
TRBV12-3/TRBV12-4,12,TRBD1,many,TRBJ2-5,TGTGCCAGCACAGGGGGCGGAGAGACCCAGTACTTC,CASTGGGETQYF
TRBV5-6,14,NA,many,TRBJ1-5,TGTGCCAGCAGCTTGGACGCGGGCAATCAGCCCCAGCATTTT,CASSLDAGNQPQHF
TRBV6-2/TRBV6-3,12,NA,many,TRBJ1-2,TGTGCCAGCAGTAACCCGGGGGTTGGCTACACCTTC,CASSNPGVGYTF
TRBV20-1,16,TRBD2,NA,TRBJ2-2,TGCAGTGTACGGGAAAATAGCGGGTTTGAAACCGGGGAGCTGTTTTTT,CSVRENSGFETGELFF
TRBV7-9,13,NA,NA,TRBJ1-1,TGTGCCAGCAGCTTAGTGAGCCCGGGGAAGGCTTTCTTT,CASSLVSPGKAFF
TRBV9,16,TRBD2,many,TRBJ2-3,TGTGCCAGCAGCGGGGGAGGGATTACTAGCACAGATACGCAGTATTTT,CASSGGGITSTDTQYF
TRBV28,12,NA,many,TRBJ1-2,TGTGCCAGCAGTAGTTTGACACTTGGCTACACCTTC,CASSSLTLGYTF
TRBV5-1,15,NA,many,TRBJ2-7,TGCGCCAGCAGCTTGACAGGGCAGAGCTCCTACGAGCAGTACTTC,CASSLTGQSSYEQYF
TRBV10-3,15,NA,many,TRBJ2-5,TGTGCCATCAGTGAGAACGGAGGGAGTATGGAGACCCAGTACTTC,CAISENGGSMETQYF
TRBV25-1,15,TRBD1,few,TRBJ2-1,TGTGCCAGCAGTGATACCAGGGACAGGGTAGGTGAGCAGTTCTTC,CASSDTRDRVGEQFF
TRBV5-6,14,TRBD1,few,TRBJ2-7,TGTGCCAGCAGCCAACGACAGGGGGTCTACGAGCAGTACTTC,CASSQRQGVYEQYF
TRBV7-2,15,TRBD1,many,TRBJ2-2,TGTGCCAGCAGCTTCCAAGGACAGGGAGCCGGGGAGCTGTTTTTT,CASSFQGQGAGELFF
TRBV20-1,18,NA,many,TRBJ2-7,TGCAGTGCTAGAGTTTTCATGGTTGGAGCGGACGTACCCTACGAGCAGTACTTC,CSARVFMVGADVPYEQYF
TRBV2,15,NA,many,TRBJ1-1,TGTGCCAGCACCCAAAGTCCCATCTGGGGCACTGAAGCTTTCTTT,CASTQSPIWGTEAFF
TRBV6-1,15,TRBD2,many,TRBJ2-2,TGTGCCAGCAGTCAACTAGCGGGGTACACCGGGGAGCTGTTTTTT,CASSQLAGYTGELFF
TRBV28,15,TRBD2,NA,TRBJ2-1,TGTGCCAGCCTTTCCGGGGGGGGAGGGAGCGATGAGCAGTTCTTC,CASLSGGGGSDEQFF
TRBV3-1,16,NA,few,TRBJ2-7,TGTGCCAGCAGCCATGGACCCTTAAAGTACTCCTACGAGCAGTACTTC,CASSHGPLKYSYEQYF
TRBV20-1,13,NA,NA,TRBJ2-7,TGCAGTGCTGGCGGGACTTCCCCCTACGAGCAGTACTTC,CSAGGTSPYEQYF
TRBV20-1,15,NA,many,TRBJ2-7,TGCAGTGCTAGAATGACAGAAAAGAGTTTATACGAGCAGTACTTC,CSARMTEKSLYEQYF
TRBV6-9,16,NA,few,TRBJ1-3,TGTGCCAGCAGTTACACTCCAGGGGTGGCTGGAAACACCATATATTTT,CASSYTPGVAGNTIYF
TRBV20-1,15,NA,many,TRBJ1-4,TGCAGTGCTAGAGCTACAGGGATCCTTAATGAAAAACTGTTTTTT,CSARATGILNEKLFF
TRBV7-2,15,TRBD2,many,TRBJ2-5,TGTGCCAGCAGCTTTCCGCTAGCGGGAGGGGAGACCCAGTACTTC,CASSFPLAGGETQYF
TRBV19,15,NA,once,TRBJ2-1,TGTGCCAGTAGTATAGCGGTCGTCTCCTACAATGAGCAGTTCTTC,CASSIAVVSYNEQFF
TRBV12-3/TRBV12-4,12,NA,many,TRBJ1-5,TGTGCCAGCAGTTACAGGGATCAGCCCCAGCATTTT,CASSYRDQPQHF
TRBV28,15,TRBD2,few,TRBJ2-4,TGTGCCAGCAGTTTAGGAGGGACTACCCGGAACATTCAGTACTTC,CASSLGGTTRNIQYF
TRBV30,13,NA,NA,TRBJ1-1,TGTGCCTGGAGTTTCCTCGTGAACACTGAAGCTTTCTTT,CAWSFLVNTEAFF
TRBV19,15,NA,few,TRBJ2-2,TGTGCCAGTACCCAACAGGGAGTAATCACCGGGGAGCTGTTTTTT,CASTQQGVITGELFF
TRBV5-1,15,NA,once,TRBJ1-5,TGCGCCAGCAGCTTGGCCACAGGCAGCAATCAGCCCCAGCATTTT,CASSLATGSNQPQHF
TRBV9,13,NA,few,TRBJ2-1,TGTGCCAGCAGCGGTAGAACCTGGGATGAGCAGTTCTTC,CASSGRTWDEQFF
TRBV16,13,NA,NA,TRBJ2-2,TGTGCCAGCAGCCAAGGGTTCGCCGGGGAGCTGTTTTTT,CASSQGFAGELFF
TRBV12-3/TRBV12-4,14,NA,many,TRBJ2-7,TGTGCCAGCAGTTTAGCAGGGATTACCTACGAGCAGTACTTC,CASSLAGITYEQYF